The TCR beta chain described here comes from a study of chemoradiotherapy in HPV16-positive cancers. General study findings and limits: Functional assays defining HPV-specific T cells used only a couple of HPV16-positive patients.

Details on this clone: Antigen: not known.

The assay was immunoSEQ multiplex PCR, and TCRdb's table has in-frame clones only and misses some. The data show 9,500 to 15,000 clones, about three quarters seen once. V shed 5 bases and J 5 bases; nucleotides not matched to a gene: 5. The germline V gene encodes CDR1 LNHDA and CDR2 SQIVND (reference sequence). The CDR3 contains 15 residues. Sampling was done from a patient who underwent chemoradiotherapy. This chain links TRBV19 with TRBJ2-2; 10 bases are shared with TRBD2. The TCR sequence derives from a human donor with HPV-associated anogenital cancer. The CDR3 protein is CASSFQTSGTGELFF. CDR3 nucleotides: TGTGCCAGTAGTTTTCAGACTAGCGGGACCGGGGAGCTGTTTTTT.